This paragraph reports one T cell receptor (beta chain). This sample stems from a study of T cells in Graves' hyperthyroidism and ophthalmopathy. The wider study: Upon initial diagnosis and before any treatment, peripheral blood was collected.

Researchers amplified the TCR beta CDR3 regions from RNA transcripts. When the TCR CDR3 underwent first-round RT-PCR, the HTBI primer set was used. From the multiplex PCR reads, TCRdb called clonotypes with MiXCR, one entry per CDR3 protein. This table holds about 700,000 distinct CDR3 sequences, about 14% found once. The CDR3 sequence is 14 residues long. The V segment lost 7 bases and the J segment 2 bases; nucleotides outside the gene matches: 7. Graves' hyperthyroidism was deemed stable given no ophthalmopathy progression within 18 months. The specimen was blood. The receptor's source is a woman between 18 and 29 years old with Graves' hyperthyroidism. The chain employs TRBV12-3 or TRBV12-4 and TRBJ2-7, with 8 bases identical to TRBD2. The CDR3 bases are TGTGCCAGCACCTTAGCGGGAAGCCCCTACGAGCAGTACTTC. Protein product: CASTLAGSPYEQYF.